Presented here are 11 T cell receptor beta chains from one specimen sequenced in a study of cytomegalovirus exposure and HLA in healthy donors. The study ran its PCR with 60 Vbeta and 13 Jbeta primers. Libraries were prepared by immunoSEQ multiplex PCR; TCRdb keeps only in-frame clonotypes and omits some of them. Seen here are about 190,000 clones, around 80% observed once, and the top ten hold 2.4%. Specimen: PBMCs. The receptors here all came from a male donor in good health and CMV-seronegative.

This clone was counted only a few times. The chain links TRBV7-3 to TRBJ1-1, with D uncertain. The CDR3 length is 13 residues. V shed 1 base and J shed 6 bases, with 9 bases lying between them. Germline-derived CDR1 and CDR2 are SGHTA and FQGTGA. The CDR3 coding sequence is TGTGCCAGCAGCTTAAGTCCTAGTTCTGAAGCTTTCTTT. It encodes CASSLSPSSEAFF.

V usage is TRBV30 and J usage is TRBJ1-1; 9 bases are a match to TRBD1. Germline CDR1 GTSNPN, CDR2 SVGIG (reference sequence). J gave up 4 bases and V 0 bases, and 6 bases lay outside the gene matches. The CDR3 spans 15 residues. CDR3 residues: CAWSVLQGAGTEAFF. CDR3 DNA sequence: TGTGCCTGGAGTGTACTACAGGGGGCTGGCACTGAAGCTTTCTTT.

The chain has TRBV10-3 and TRBJ2-7; TRBD1 agrees at 8 bases. The CDR3 runs 13 residues. Germline trimming cut 5 bases from V and 3 bases from J; bases unmatched to any gene: 3. Germline CDR1 and CDR2: ENHRY and SYGVKD. CDR3 nucleotides: TGTGCCATCAGTCGGGACAGGAGCTACGAGCAGTACTTC. It yields the protein CAISRDRSYEQYF.

The gene calls are TRBV19 and TRBJ2-7; 8 positions match TRBD2. The V gene end was trimmed by 3 bases and the J gene end by 4 bases; junction bases not matched to a gene: 5. Germline CDR1 LNHDA, CDR2 SQIVND (reference sequence). The CDR3 runs 14 residues. The CDR3, as DNA: TGTGCCAGTAGTATGACCGGGAGGGCTTACGAGCAGTACTTC. Amino acids: CASSMTGRAYEQYF.

V gene TRBV5-1 combines with J gene TRBJ2-1; TRBD2 aligns across 11 bases. The CDR3 contains 19 residues. J lost 1 base, V lost 4 bases, and 13 bases had no gene match. The germline V gene encodes CDR1 SGHRS and CDR2 YFSETQ. The CDR3 protein is CASSLRVSGRAGSYNEQFF. DNA of the CDR3: TGCGCCAGCAGCCTCCGAGTTAGCGGGAGGGCCGGGTCCTACAATGAGCAGTTCTTC.

In this sample, this clone turned up a few times. The V gene is TRBV27, the J gene TRBJ1-5; TRBD1 agrees at 9 bases. J gave up 7 bases and V 5 bases, and 6 bases lay outside the gene matches. CDR3 length: 14 residues. Germline loops: CDR1 MNHEY, CDR2 SMNVEV (reference sequence). CDR3 nucleotides: TGTGCCAGCAGTAGGACAGGGGAGAGCCAGCCCCAGCATTTT. It yields the protein CASSRTGESQPQHF.

A word on this clone: Other DNA sequences in this specimen translate into the identical CDR3. The CDR3 loop is CASSYSRGAGYGYTF. DNA of the CDR3: TGTGCCAGCAGTTACTCCCGGGGGGCCGGCTATGGCTACACCTTC. The V and J genes are TRBV6-5 and TRBJ1-2, with TRBD1 as a possible D gene (6 bases). Germline V gene data show CDR1 as MNHEY and CDR2 as SVGAGI. V dropped 0 bases and J dropped 4 bases, with 12 bases sitting between them. The length of the CDR3 is 15 residues.

The gene calls are TRBV28 and TRBJ2-3; 9 bases agree with TRBD2. This CDR3 region has 15 residues. The V and J ends lost 5 bases and 9 bases, in that order; junction bases with no gene match: 12. Germline V gives CDR1 MDHEN, CDR2 SYDVKM. The CDR3 protein is CASSVRTSALGTQYF. CDR3 in DNA: TGTGCCAGCAGTGTCCGGACTAGCGCCCTCGGGACGCAGTATTTT.

The chain links TRBV5-1 to TRBJ1-4; D might be TRBD1 (5 bases). CDR1 SGHRS and CDR2 YFSETQ come from the germline V gene. The CDR3 has 15 residues. V was trimmed by 4 bases and J by 5 bases, leaving 15 bases between them. This CDR3 is CASSRGTGENEKLFF. The CDR3 nucleotides read TGCGCCAGCAGCAGAGGGACGGGGGAAAATGAAAAACTGTTTTTT.

This chain links TRBV27 with TRBJ2-7; TRBD1 is a possible D gene (5 bases). The CDR3 runs 17 residues. V was trimmed by 1 base and J by 4 bases, leaving 20 bases between them. The V gene's germline CDR1 is MNHEY and CDR2 SMNVEV (reference sequence). Written as DNA, the CDR3 is TGTGCCAGCAGTTTATATCTCCTCGGACACCCGTCGTACGAGCAGTACTTC. Translating it yields CASSLYLLGHPSYEQYF.

This clone has only one observation. The rearrangement links TRBV19 to TRBJ2-7; 7 positions match TRBD2. After removal of 2 bases from V and 3 bases from J, the junction contained 1 base not matched to a gene. The CDR3 is 13 amino acids. Looked up from germline, CDR1 is LNHDA and CDR2 is SQIVND (reference sequence). The CDR3 nucleotides are TGTGCCAGTAGTATACCTAGCGGCTACGAGCAGTACTTC. Protein product: CASSIPSGYEQYF.